This T cell receptor beta chain originates from a study of Graves' ophthalmopathy and Graves' hyperthyroidism. Findings of the study overall: The majority of expanded thyroid clonotypes above 0.001 frequency also occurred in blood. Its predictions of ophthalmopathy progression gave the model over 70% sensitivity and 72% to 85% specificity.

The TCR beta CDR3 regions underwent amplification from RNA transcripts. First-round RT-PCR relied on HTBI primers, and a second-round multiplex PCR came next. TCRdb independently ran MiXCR on the multiplex PCR reads; one entry per CDR3 protein. The sample has 200,000 to 250,000 distinct CDR3 sequences; around a fifth are singletons. This clonotype was seen many times. Its antigen is still unknown. Clinical symptoms, serum thyroxine, TRAb, thyroid ultrasound and orbital computed tomography were relied on for diagnosis. PBMCs were isolated by Ficoll-Paque density gradient centrifugation, using roughly 11 ml of fresh peripheral blood as the starting material. The CDR3 spans 14 residues. The ends lost 4 bases at V and 4 bases at J; junction bases unmatched: 4. The germline gives CDR1 SGHRS, CDR2 YFSETQ.

Sequenced: peripheral blood. V and J are TRBV5-1 and TRBJ1-3; 8 bases match TRBD1. The sequence was obtained from a woman aged 45-65 years with Graves' ophthalmopathy. The CDR3 spells CASSLQGGGNTIYF. The CDR3 region has the DNA TGCGCCAGCAGCCTACAGGGGGGAGGAAACACCATATATTTT.